This T cell receptor (beta chain) was recorded in a study of T cell repertoires in cytomegalovirus infection. At the level of the study: In public TCR beta signatures, there were indications of both CMV infection and matching HLA type.

Via MiXCR, TCRdb re-called the reads, giving one row per CDR3 protein. The top ten hold roughly 33% of the sample, which has about 130,000 distinct CDR3 sequences, 20% to 30% seen once. Of note for this clonotype: Its antigen is not known.

This CDR3 is 17 amino acids long. Per germline, CDR1 MNHEY and CDR2 SMNVEV (reference sequence). Trimming stripped 3 bases from V and 1 base from J, with 13 bases between. Findings of the study overall: Dominant in the ex vivo response were TCR beta clonotypes restricted by HLA-C and specific for CMV.

What was sequenced was PBMCs, sequenced either directly or after in vitro stimulation (not recorded which). This receptor was taken from a human donor in good health (CMV status not recorded). Some clones in this sample may be carry-over from other donors' samples. This rearrangement joins TRBV27 to TRBJ2-6; D remains ambiguous. As DNA, the CDR3 is TGTGCCAGCAGTTTTGCGTCGAAGCGATCTGGGGCCAACGTCCTGACTTTC. Translation gives CASSFASKRSGANVLTF.